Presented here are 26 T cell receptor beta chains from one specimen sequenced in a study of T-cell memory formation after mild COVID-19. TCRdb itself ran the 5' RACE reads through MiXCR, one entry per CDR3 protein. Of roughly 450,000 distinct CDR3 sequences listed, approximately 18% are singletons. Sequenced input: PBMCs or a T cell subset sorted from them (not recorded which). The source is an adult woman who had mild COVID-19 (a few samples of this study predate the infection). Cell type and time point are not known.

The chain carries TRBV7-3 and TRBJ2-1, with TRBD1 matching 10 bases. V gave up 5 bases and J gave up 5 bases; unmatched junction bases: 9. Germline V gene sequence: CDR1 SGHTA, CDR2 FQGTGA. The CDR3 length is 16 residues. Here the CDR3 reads CASSSWDRGEDNEQFF. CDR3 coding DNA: TGTGCCAGCAGCAGTTGGGACAGGGGAGAGGACAATGAGCAGTTCTTC. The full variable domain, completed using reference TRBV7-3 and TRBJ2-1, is GAGVSQTPSNKVTEKGKYVELRCDPISGHTALYWYRQSLGQGPEFLIYFQGTGAADDSGLPNDRFFAVRPEGSVSTLKIQRTERGDSAVYLCASSSWDRGEDNEQFFGPGTRLTVL.

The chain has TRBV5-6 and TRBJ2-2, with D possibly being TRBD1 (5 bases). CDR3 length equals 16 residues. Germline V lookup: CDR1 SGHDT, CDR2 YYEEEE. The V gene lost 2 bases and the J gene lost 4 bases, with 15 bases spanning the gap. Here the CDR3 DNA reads TGTGCCAGCAGCTTAGAAGACAGATGGTTCACCGGGGAGCTGTTTTTT. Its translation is CASSLEDRWFTGELFF.

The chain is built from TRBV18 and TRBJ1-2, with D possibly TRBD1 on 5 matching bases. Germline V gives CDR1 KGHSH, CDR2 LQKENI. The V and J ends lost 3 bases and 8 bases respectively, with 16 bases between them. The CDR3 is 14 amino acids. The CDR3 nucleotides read TGTGCCAGCTCACCCTTAGCAGGGATTACAGGCTACACCTTC. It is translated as CASSPLAGITGYTF.

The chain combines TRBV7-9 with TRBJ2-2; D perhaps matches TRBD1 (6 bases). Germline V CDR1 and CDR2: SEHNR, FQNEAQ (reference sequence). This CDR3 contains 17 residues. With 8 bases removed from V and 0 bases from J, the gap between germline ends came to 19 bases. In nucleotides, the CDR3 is TGTGCCAGCGATCGAGACAGGTCCCTTTCGAACACCGGGGAGCTGTTTTTT. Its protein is CASDRDRSLSNTGELFF.

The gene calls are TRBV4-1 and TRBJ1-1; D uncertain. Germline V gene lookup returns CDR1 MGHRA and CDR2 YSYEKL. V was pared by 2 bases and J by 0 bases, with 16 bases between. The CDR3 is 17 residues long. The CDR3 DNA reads TGCGCCAGCAGCCAATCGTCCCTACGGGGTATGAACACTGAAGCTTTCTTT. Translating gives CASSQSSLRGMNTEAFF.

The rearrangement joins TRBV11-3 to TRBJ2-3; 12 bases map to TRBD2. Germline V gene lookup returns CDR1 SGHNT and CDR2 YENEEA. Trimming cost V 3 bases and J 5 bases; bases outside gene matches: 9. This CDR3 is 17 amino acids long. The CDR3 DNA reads TGTGCCAGCAGCTTCCGGACTAGCGGGAATTCTTTAGATACGCAGTATTTT. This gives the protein CASSFRTSGNSLDTQYF.

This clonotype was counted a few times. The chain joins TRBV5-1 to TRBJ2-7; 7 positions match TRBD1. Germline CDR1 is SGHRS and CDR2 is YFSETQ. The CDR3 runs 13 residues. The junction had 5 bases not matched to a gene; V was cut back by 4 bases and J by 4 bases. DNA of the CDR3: TGCGCCAGCAGCCGGCAACAGGGGTACGAGCAGTACTTC. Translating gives CASSRQQGYEQYF.

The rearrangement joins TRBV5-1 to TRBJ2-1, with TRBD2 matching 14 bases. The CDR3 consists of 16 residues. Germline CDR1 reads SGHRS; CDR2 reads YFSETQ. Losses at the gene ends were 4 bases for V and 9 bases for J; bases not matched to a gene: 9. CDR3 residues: CASSPGTSGRRGEQFF. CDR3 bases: TGCGCCAGCAGCCCAGGGACTAGCGGGAGACGAGGTGAGCAGTTCTTC.

CDR3 in DNA: TGTGCCACCAGCAGCCTTGCTAGGGCGGATACGCAGTATTTT. As protein: CATSSLARADTQYF. The chain carries TRBV15 and TRBJ2-3; D unclear. The germline V gene encodes CDR1 LNHNV and CDR2 YYDKDF (reference sequence). This CDR3 spans 14 amino acids. V lost 3 bases, J lost 6 bases, and 13 bases lay in between.

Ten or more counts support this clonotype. CDR3 region: CASSQFPGQGTGELFF. As DNA, the CDR3 is TGCGCCAGCAGCCAATTCCCGGGACAGGGTACCGGGGAGCTGTTTTTT. The chain recombines TRBV4-3 with TRBJ2-2; 9 bases match TRBD1. CDR1 LGHNA and CDR2 YSLEER come from the germline V gene. V dropped 2 bases and J dropped 5; count of bases not matched to a gene: 6. The CDR3 spans 16 residues.

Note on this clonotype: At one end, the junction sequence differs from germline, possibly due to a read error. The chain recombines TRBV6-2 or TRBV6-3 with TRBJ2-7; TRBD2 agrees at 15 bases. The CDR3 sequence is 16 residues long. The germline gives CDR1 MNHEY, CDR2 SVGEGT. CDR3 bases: TGTGCCAGCAGTTATGGGACTAGCGGGAGGTTTTACGAGCATTACTTC. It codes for CASSYGTSGRFYEHYF.

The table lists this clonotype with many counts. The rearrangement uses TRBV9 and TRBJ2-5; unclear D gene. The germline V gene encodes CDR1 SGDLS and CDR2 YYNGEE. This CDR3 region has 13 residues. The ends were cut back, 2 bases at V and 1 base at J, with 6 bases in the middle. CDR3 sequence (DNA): TGTGCCAGCAGCGTCTACAGCCAAGAGACCCAGTACTTC. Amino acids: CASSVYSQETQYF.

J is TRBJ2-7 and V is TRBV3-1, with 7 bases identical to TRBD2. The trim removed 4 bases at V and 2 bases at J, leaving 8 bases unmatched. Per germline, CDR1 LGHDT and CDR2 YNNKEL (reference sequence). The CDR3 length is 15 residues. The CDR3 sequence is CASSRHIREAYEQYF. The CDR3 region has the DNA TGTGCCAGCAGCCGACACATCCGGGAGGCCTACGAGCAGTACTTC.

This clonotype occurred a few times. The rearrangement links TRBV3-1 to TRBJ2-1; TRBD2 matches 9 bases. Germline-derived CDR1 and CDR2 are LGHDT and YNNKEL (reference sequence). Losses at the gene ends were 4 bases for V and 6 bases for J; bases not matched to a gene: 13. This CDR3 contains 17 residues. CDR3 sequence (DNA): TGTGCCAGCAGCCTCCTGCTGGCGGGAGGGTCAAGCAATGAGCAGTTCTTC. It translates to CASSLLLAGGSSNEQFF.

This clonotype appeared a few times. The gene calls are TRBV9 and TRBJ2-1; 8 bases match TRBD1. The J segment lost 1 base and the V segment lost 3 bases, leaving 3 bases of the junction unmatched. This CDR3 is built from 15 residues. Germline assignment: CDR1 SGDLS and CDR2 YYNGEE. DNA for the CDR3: TGTGCCAGCAGCGACGGACAGGGTTCCTACAATGAGCAGTTCTTC. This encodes CASSDGQGSYNEQFF.

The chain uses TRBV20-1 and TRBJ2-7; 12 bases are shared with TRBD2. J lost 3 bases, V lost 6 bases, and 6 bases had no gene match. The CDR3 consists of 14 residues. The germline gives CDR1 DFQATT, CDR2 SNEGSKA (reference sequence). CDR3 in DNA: TGCAGTGCGGACGGACTAGCGGGGAACTACGAGCAGTACTTC. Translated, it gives CSADGLAGNYEQYF.

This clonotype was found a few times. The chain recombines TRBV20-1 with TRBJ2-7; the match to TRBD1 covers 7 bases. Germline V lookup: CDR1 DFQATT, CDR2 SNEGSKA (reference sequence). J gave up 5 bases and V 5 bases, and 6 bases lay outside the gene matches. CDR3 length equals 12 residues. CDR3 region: CSADREPHEQYF. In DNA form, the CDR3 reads TGCAGTGCTGACAGGGAACCCCACGAGCAGTACTTC.

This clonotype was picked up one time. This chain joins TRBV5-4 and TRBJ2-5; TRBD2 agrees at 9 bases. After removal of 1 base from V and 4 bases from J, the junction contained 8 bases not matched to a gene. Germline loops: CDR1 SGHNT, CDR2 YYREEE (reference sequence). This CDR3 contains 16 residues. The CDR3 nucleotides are TGTGCCAGCAGCTTGTCGGCGGGAGGGCCCTCAGAGACCCAGTACTTC. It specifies CASSLSAGGPSETQYF.

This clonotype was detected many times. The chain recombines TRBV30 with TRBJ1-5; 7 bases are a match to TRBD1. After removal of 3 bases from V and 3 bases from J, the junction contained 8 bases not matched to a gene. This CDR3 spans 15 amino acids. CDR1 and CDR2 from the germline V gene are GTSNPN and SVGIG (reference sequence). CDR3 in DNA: TGTGCCTGGAGAACCCCAGGGGGTGCCAATCAGCCCCAGCATTTT. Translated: CAWRTPGGANQPQHF.

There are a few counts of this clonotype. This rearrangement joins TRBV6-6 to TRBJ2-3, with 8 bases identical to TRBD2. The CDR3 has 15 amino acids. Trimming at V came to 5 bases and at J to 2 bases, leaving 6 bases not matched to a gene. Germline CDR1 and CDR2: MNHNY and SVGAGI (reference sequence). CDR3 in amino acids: CASSLLAGVTDTQYF. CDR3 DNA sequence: TGTGCCAGCAGTCTCCTAGCGGGTGTCACAGATACGCAGTATTTT.

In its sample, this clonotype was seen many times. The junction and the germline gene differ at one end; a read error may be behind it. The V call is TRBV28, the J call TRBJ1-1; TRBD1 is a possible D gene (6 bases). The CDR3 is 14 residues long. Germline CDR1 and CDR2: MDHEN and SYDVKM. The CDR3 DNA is TGTGCCAGCAGAGGAGTGGCTCTGGGGGCTGACGCTTTCTTT. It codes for CASRGVALGADAFF.

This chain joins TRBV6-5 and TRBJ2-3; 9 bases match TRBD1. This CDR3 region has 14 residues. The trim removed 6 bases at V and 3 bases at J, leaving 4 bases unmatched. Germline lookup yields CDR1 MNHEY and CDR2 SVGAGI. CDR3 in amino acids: CASRGTGRTDTQYF. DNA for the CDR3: TGTGCCAGCAGAGGGACAGGGCGAACAGATACGCAGTATTTT.

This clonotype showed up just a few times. CDR3 residues: CASSLVLGAEAFF. DNA of the CDR3: TGTGCCAGCAGCTTAGTGTTGGGAGCTGAAGCTTTCTTT. The V gene is TRBV11-2, the J gene TRBJ1-1; D gene ambiguous. The germline gives CDR1 SGHAT, CDR2 FQNNGV. The ends were cut back, 1 base at V and 6 bases at J, with 9 bases in the middle. CDR3 length equals 13 residues.

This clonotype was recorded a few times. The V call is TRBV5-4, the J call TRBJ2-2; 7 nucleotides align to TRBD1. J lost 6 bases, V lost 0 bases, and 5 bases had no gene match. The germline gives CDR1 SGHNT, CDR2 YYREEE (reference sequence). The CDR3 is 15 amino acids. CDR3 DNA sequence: TGTGCCAGCAGCTTGGGACAGGGAATTCCCGGGGAGCTGTTTTTT. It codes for CASSLGQGIPGELFF.

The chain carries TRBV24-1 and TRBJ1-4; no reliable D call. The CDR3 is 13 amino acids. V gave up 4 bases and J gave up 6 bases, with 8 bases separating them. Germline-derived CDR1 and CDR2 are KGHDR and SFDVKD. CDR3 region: CATSDPSHEKLFF. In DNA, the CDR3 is TGTGCCACCAGTGACCCTTCTCATGAAAAACTGTTTTTT.

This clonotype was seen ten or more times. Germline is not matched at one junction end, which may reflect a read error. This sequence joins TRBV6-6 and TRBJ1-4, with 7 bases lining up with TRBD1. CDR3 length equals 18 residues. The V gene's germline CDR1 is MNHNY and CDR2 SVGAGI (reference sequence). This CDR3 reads CASSHSLQGTATNEKLFF. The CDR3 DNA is TGTGCCAGCAGTCACTCCCTACAGGGGACAGCAACTAATGAAAAACTGTTTTTT.